This T cell receptor beta chain was recorded in a study of shared clonotypes between healthy human individuals. The study, taken as a whole, reports: Estimated clonotype richness was generally higher in naive than memory subsets. Four donors held around 5% of naive CD4 clonotypes in common.

CD45RO-negative, CCR7-selected cells formed the naive CD8 fraction, which excluded terminally differentiated effector memory CD45RA+ cells. A remark on this clone: Its antigen is not identified.

TCRdb's table, derived via immunoSEQ multiplex PCR, lists solely in-frame clones and lacks some. In the table there are about 2.2 million clones, approximately 94% of which are singletons. CDR1 is SGHDN and CDR2 is FVKESK in the germline V gene. The V end lost 1 base, the J end lost 12 bases, and 13 bases lay between the germline ends. The CDR3 has 13 amino acids. The sequenced material came from naive CD8+ T cells from PBMCs. The sequence derives from a man between 18 and 29 years old in good health. Some clones in this sample may be carry-over from other donors' samples. The rearrangement joins TRBV14 to TRBJ2-1; D unresolved. The CDR3 reads CASSQGAAAVQFF. The CDR3 DNA sequence: TGTGCCAGCAGCCAAGGGGCTGCCGCGGTGCAGTTCTTC.